Below, 20 T cell receptor beta chains from the same sample are listed, as sequenced in a study of spatial heterogeneity in lung cancer. Time point described: blood at routine non-recurrence follow-up after resection. Whole RNA came from tumor, nontumor lung or frozen PBMC and was sequenced without being sorted. TCRdb itself ran the 5' RACE reads through MiXCR, one entry per CDR3 protein. The repertoire consists of under 150,000 distinct CDR3 sequences, with 12% occurring once and the leading ten covering 16%. Specimen: PBMCs, collected at follow-up. The receptors were sampled from a male donor with early-stage non-small cell lung cancer.

The chain has TRBV3-1 and TRBJ2-3; D is unclear. Germline assignment: CDR1 LGHDT and CDR2 YNNKEL (reference sequence). Trimming took off 4 bases at V and 1 base at J, with 12 bases between the two ends. The CDR3 consists of 15 residues. The CDR3 coding sequence is TGTGCCAGCAGCCCGAGTAATACCGGCACAGATACGCAGTATTTT. Translated: CASSPSNTGTDTQYF.

The chain carries TRBV6-1 and TRBJ2-7; 8 bases align to TRBD2. This CDR3 comprises 14 residues. J was trimmed by 9 bases and V by 2 bases; bases with no gene match: 9. The germline V gene encodes CDR1 MNHNS and CDR2 SASEGT. CDR3 bases: TGTGCCAGCAGTGAAAGGACTAGCATTGGAACGCAGTACTTC. Its protein product is CASSERTSIGTQYF.

The chain uses TRBV11-3 and TRBJ2-2, with 7 bases lining up with TRBD2. The length of the CDR3 is 17 residues. Unmatched junction bases numbered 13, after V lost 5 bases and J lost 4 bases. Germline values: CDR1 SGHNT, CDR2 YENEEA. The CDR3 DNA follows: TGTGCCAGCAGCCCACCGGGCTGGCGGGGGAGCACCGGGGAGCTGTTTTTT. This gives the protein CASSPPGWRGSTGELFF.

There are many counts of this clonotype. The chain recombines TRBV15 with TRBJ1-3, with D uncertain. Germline V gene sequence: CDR1 LNHNV, CDR2 YYDKDF (reference sequence). Trimming cost V 0 bases and J 1 base, with 13 bases left between them. The CDR3 spans 17 residues. CDR3 loop: CATSREPIRTSGNTIYF. In DNA, the CDR3 is TGTGCCACCAGCAGAGAACCAATTCGGACTTCTGGAAACACCATATATTTT.

V gene TRBV20-1 combines with J gene TRBJ1-2; 11 nucleotides align to TRBD1. The germline CDR1 and CDR2 sequences are DFQATT and SNEGSKA (reference sequence). The CDR3 totals 14 residues. The V gene end was trimmed by 6 bases and the J gene end by 2 bases; junction bases not matched to a gene: 5. CDR3 protein: CSARRDRGNYGYTF. The CDR3 coding sequence is TGCAGTGCGAGAAGGGACAGGGGGAACTATGGCTACACCTTC.

The chain employs TRBV11-1 and TRBJ1-2; maybe TRBD1 (5 bases). This CDR3 comprises 11 residues. With 4 bases removed from V and 5 bases from J, the gap between germline ends came to 5 bases. Germline V gene data show CDR1 as SGHAT and CDR2 as FQDESV (reference sequence). Written as DNA, the CDR3 is TGTGCCAGCAGCTCAGGGTATGGCTACACCTTC. Protein sequence: CASSSGYGYTF.

The rearrangement uses TRBV3-1 and TRBJ1-5, with D tentatively TRBD1 (5 bases). This CDR3 is 16 amino acids long. The ends were cut back, 0 bases at V and 0 bases at J, with 9 bases in the middle. Germline values: CDR1 LGHDT, CDR2 YNNKEL (reference sequence). CDR3 protein: CASSQDPQGSNQPQHF. As DNA, the CDR3 is TGTGCCAGCAGCCAAGACCCGCAGGGTAGCAATCAGCCCCAGCATTTT. Full variable domain (missing parts from reference TRBV3-1 and TRBJ1-5): DTAVSQTPKYLVTQMGNDKSIKCEQNLGHDTMYWYKQDSKKFLKIMFSYNNKELIINETVPNRFSPKSPDKAHLNLHINSLELGDSAVYFCASSQDPQGSNQPQHFGDGTRLSIL.

This clonotype was counted only a few times. The chain recombines TRBV5-1 with TRBJ1-5; 8 bases are shared with TRBD1. CDR1 is SGHRS and CDR2 is YFSETQ in the germline V gene. CDR3 length: 16 residues. The V and J ends lost 0 bases and 1 base, in that order; junction bases with no gene match: 3. DNA for the CDR3: TGCGCCAGCAGCTTGGGGCAGGGGGCAAGCAATCAGCCCCAGCATTTT. Translating it yields CASSLGQGASNQPQHF.

The CDR3 sequence: CASSFERINYGYTF. The CDR3 DNA sequence: TGTGCCAGCAGTTTCGAACGGATTAACTATGGCTACACCTTC. This rearrangement joins TRBV28 to TRBJ1-2; D gene uncertain. Trimming cost V 3 bases and J 1 base, with 9 bases left between them. The germline V gene has CDR1 MDHEN and CDR2 SYDVKM. This CDR3 is built from 14 residues.

This chain connects TRBV5-1 to TRBJ2-3; D possibly corresponds to TRBD2 (6 bases). The CDR3 spans 15 residues. CDR1 and CDR2 (germline): SGHRS, YFSETQ. Between the trimmed V and J ends, which lost 4 bases and 1 base, there was a span of 13 bases. The CDR3 loop is CASSTSLAGTDTQYF. The CDR3 coding sequence is TGCGCCAGCAGCACTTCCTTAGCGGGCACAGATACGCAGTATTTT.

The chain's CDR3 is CASSPPHRTDTQYF. The DNA of the CDR3 is TGTGCCAGCAGCCCCCCGCACCGCACAGATACGCAGTATTTT. The V gene is TRBV3-1, the J gene TRBJ2-3; no clear D. Per germline, CDR1 LGHDT and CDR2 YNNKEL (reference sequence). V shed 4 bases and J shed 1 base, with 9 bases lying between them. CDR3 size: 14 residues.

The chain links TRBV28 to TRBJ2-3; 11 bases are shared with TRBD2. Germline V gene lookup returns CDR1 MDHEN and CDR2 SYDVKM. Losses at the gene ends were 4 bases for V and 2 bases for J; bases not matched to a gene: 5. The CDR3 is 16 residues long. CDR3 sequence: CASSSSLAGDTDTQYF. In DNA form, the CDR3 reads TGTGCCAGCAGTTCCTCACTAGCGGGGGACACAGATACGCAGTATTTT.

The rearrangement joins TRBV30 to TRBJ2-3; no clear D gene. CDR3 length: 15 residues. Trimming shortened V by 4 bases and J by 2 bases, and 16 bases separated the two germline ends. Germline V gives CDR1 GTSNPN, CDR2 SVGIG (reference sequence). In nucleotides, the CDR3 is TGTGCCTGGACCGTACGGGCTACCCTCACAGATACGCAGTATTTT. This gives the protein CAWTVRATLTDTQYF.

This clonotype was seen many times. The chain combines TRBV15 with TRBJ1-5; 7 nucleotides align to TRBD1. Germline loops: CDR1 LNHNV, CDR2 YYDKDF (reference sequence). There are 17 residues in the CDR3. The V and J ends lost 5 bases and 5 bases, in that order; junction bases with no gene match: 15. The CDR3 sequence: CATSGRRQGKKDQPQHF. As DNA, the CDR3 is TGTGCCACCAGCGGCCGGCGACAGGGTAAAAAGGATCAGCCCCAGCATTTT. The variable domain in full, completed from reference TRBV15 and TRBJ1-5, reads DAMVIQNPRYQVTQFGKPVTLSCSQTLNHNVMYWYQQKSSQAPKLLFHYYDKDFNNEADTPDNFQSRRPNTSFCFLDIRSPGLGDTAMYLCATSGRRQGKKDQPQHFGDGTRLSIL.

The rearrangement uses TRBV30 and TRBJ2-1; TRBD1 agrees at 8 bases. The CDR3 extends over 17 amino acids. CDR1 is GTSNPN, CDR2 SVGIG, per germline (reference sequence). The V gene end was trimmed by 0 bases and the J gene end by 12 bases; junction bases not matched to a gene: 19. The CDR3 DNA is TGTGCCTGGAGTGTAAGGCGAGGGGACAGGACTATTTTCGTGCAGTTCTTC. Residues: CAWSVRRGDRTIFVQFF.

This clonotype was seen repeatedly, ten times or more. The chain couples TRBV28 to TRBJ1-6; possible D gene TRBD1, 6 bases. Trimming stripped 3 bases from V and 9 bases from J, with 12 bases between. CDR1 and CDR2 from the germline V gene are MDHEN and SYDVKM. The CDR3 is 14 amino acids. CDR3 nucleotide sequence: TGTGCCAGCAGTTTCAACAGGGACGGTTCACCCCTCCACTTT. Translation: CASSFNRDGSPLHF. Full variable domain (rest looked up from reference TRBV28 and TRBJ1-6): DVKVTQSSRYLVKRTGEKVFLECVQDMDHENMFWYRQDPGLGLRLIYFSYDVKMKEKGDIPEGYSVSREKKERFSLILESASTNQTSMYLCASSFNRDGSPLHFGNGTRLTVT.

This clonotype was seen many times. This sequence joins TRBV10-3 and TRBJ1-3, with D possibly TRBD1 on 6 matching bases. This CDR3 region has 16 residues. With 2 bases removed from V and 0 bases from J, the gap between germline ends came to 11 bases. Germline-derived CDR1 and CDR2 are ENHRY and SYGVKD. The CDR3 here is CAISEGQLNSGNTIYF. The DNA of the CDR3 is TGTGCCATCAGTGAGGGACAGCTCAACTCTGGAAACACCATATATTTT.

Only a few counts were recorded for this clonotype. The gene calls are TRBV6-6 and TRBJ1-1, with a weak D call TRBD1 (6 bases). V was pared by 7 bases and J by 6 bases, with 15 bases between. From germline, CDR1 is MNHNY and CDR2 SVGAGI (reference sequence). This CDR3 contains 13 residues. This CDR3 reads CASTVTGKAEAFF. CDR3 bases: TGTGCCAGCACGGTGACAGGAAAAGCTGAAGCTTTCTTT.

There are a few counts of this clonotype. V gene TRBV6-5 combines with J gene TRBJ2-7; D gene uncertain. This CDR3 has 11 amino acids. In germline, CDR1 is MNHEY, CDR2 SVGAGI. Trimming took off 6 bases at V and 9 bases at J, with 12 bases between the two ends. The CDR3 sequence: CASSSALWQYF. The CDR3 DNA follows: TGTGCCAGCAGCTCCGCCCTGTGGCAGTACTTC.

This clonotype has at least ten counts. The DNA for the CDR3 is TGCAGCGTTGGTCGATTGGCGGGGCTTGAGCAGTTCTTC. Protein product: CSVGRLAGLEQFF. The chain links TRBV29-1 to TRBJ2-1; TRBD2 might be the D (6 bases). This CDR3 has 13 amino acids. Germline lookup yields CDR1 SQVTM and CDR2 ANQGSEA. The V end was cut by 4 bases, the J end by 9 bases, with 16 bases between.